This entry features one T cell receptor beta chain sequence. Its antigen specificity is not known. Base-call qualities are not available, and no considerably larger clone is one nucleotide away. These data are taken from a study of early T cells in non-severe SARS-CoV-2 infection (dated by TCRdb to about 2021). Background on the whole study: Because TCR sequencing relied on bulk RNA taken from unsorted whole blood, pairing of alpha and beta chains was not possible. Summary of the overall study and its limitations: Matching against VDJdb was skewed toward anti-spike CD8 responses, likely underestimated virus-specific expansions, and missed private and CD4 specificities.

This was a case-control study nested in a cohort of healthcare workers in London, UK, who had nasopharyngeal swab PCR tests and blood samples taken every week. Between 23 and 31 March 2020, the week of the UK lockdown, healthcare workers were enrolled and then followed up weekly for as long as 16 weeks. Including cysteine and phenylalanine, the CDR3 has 15 amino acids. CDR3 DNA is the only sequence kept; it has 45 bases, read in frame from the first base. Based on the germline V gene, the CDR1 and CDR2 sequences are SGHRS and YFSETQ. V gives up 0 bases and J gives up 8 bases, and the segment between their germline ends measures 17 bases. The protocol used for the library was 5' RACE. Sequencing took place on a NextSeq 500. The TCR library protocol attached unique molecular identifiers to individual cDNA molecules to correct for sequencing error and PCR bias. Both TCR alpha and beta chains were sequenced, and tight co-correlation was observed between alpha and beta sequence abundances in each sample. Per the authors' processing: V gene, J gene and CDR3 annotation of TCR sequences was performed with Decombinator V4. TCRs were defined as expanded if a significant change between any two time points was detected under a Poisson model with p below 0.0001. TCR abundances were normalised to the total number of TCRs sequenced per sample and expressed as counts per million. MAIT TCRs were defined by TRAV1-2 paired with TRAJ12, TRAJ20 or TRAJ33, and iNKT TCRs by TRAV10 paired with TRAJ18. A search of VDJdb, accessed on 1 November 2021, was run for TCRs annotated to CMV, EBV and SARS-CoV-2, with TCRs annotated for multiple antigens excluded. The public reads were run again by TCRdb, first through fastp at Q25 and then through MiXCR, and only productive beta chains were kept. Each entry merges the rows of one CDR3 protein and shows their most common DNA and genes. These V and J calls are TCRdb output, not the study's own analysis. The sample records just over 80,000 distinct CDR3 sequences, approximately 15% of which are singletons. Approximately 1.5% of the sample lies in the top ten.

Recombination linked TRBV5-1 to TRBJ1-2, with the D gene call left open. The sequence was obtained from an adult who was a healthcare worker with PCR-confirmed SARS-CoV-2 infection or an uninfected control (not recorded which). Sequencing used whole blood. The CDR3 sequence is CASSLGVSRSGGYTF. In nucleotide form, the sequence is TGCGCCAGCAGCTTGGGGGTCTCTCGTTCGGGCGGCTACACCTTC.